The clone carrying this T cell receptor beta chain was observed once. Its target is unknown. Isolated RNA was reverse transcribed into cDNA used as the sequencing template. Clones were sequenced by immunoSEQ multiplex PCR, and TCRdb holds only the in-frame ones, with some missing. The sample contains 50,000 to 70,000 clones, 40% to 50% of which appear only once. This specimen comes from a study of CD8+ T cells in alopecia areata. Study-level points and caveats: Across lesional scalp, and particularly alopecia totalis/universalis, clonality surpassed that of normal scalp.

Specimen: NKG2D-low CD8+ T cells sorted from blood. The TCR was taken from a human donor with alopecia areata.

The DNA for the CDR3 is TGCGCCAGCAGCCAAGACAGTCCCCAGGAGAGCACAGATACGCAGTATTTT. It encodes CASSQDSPQESTDTQYF. The rearrangement joins TRBV4-3 to TRBJ2-3; D gene unclear. Trimming removed 0 bases from V and 0 bases from J, with 13 bases in between. Germline-derived CDR1 and CDR2 are LGHNA and YSLEER. The CDR3 is 17 residues long.